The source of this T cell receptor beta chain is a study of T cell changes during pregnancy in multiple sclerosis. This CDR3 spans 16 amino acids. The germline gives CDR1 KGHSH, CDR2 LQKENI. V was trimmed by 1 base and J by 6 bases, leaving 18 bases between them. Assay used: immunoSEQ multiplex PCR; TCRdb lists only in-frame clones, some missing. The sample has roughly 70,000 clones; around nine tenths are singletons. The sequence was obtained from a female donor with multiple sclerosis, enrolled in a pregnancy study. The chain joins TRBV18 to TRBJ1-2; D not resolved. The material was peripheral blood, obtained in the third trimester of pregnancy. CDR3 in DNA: TGTGCCAGCTCACCACGGTCGGAGGCTTCGTCGGATGGCTACACCTTC. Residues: CASSPRSEASSDGYTF.